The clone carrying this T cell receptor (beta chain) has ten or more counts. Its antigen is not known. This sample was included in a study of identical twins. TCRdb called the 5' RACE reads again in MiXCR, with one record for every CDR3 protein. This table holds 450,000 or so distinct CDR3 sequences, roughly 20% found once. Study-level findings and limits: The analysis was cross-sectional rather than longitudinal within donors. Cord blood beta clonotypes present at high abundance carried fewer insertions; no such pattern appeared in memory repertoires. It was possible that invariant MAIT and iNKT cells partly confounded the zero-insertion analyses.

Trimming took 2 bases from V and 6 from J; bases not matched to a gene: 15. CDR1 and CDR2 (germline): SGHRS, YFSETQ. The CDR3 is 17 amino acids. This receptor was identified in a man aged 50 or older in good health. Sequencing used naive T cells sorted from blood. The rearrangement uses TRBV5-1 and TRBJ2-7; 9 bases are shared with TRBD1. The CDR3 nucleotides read TGCGCCAGCAGCTTCCCGGTGTCGGGACAGGGAAAAGGCGAGCAGTACTTC. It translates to CASSFPVSGQGKGEQYF.